This T cell receptor (beta chain) was documented in a study of human T cells and chemical hapten exposure. Looking at the study overall: 0.01% DPC was applied to the upper back in patch tests, which were read at 6 days. Women made up most patients, who had alopecia areata, totalis or universalis.

Time point meaning: pre-sensitization, week 0. Noted treatment: therapeutic diphenylcyclopropenone sensitization with weekly scalp DPC. The study enrolled 18 to 70-year-old alopecia patients suitable for DPC. Blood, whole and unfractionated, served as the source for total RNA extraction. Germline V CDR1 and CDR2: SQVTM, ANQGSEA. Trimming left V 1 base short and J 3 bases short, with 3 bases between. This CDR3 comprises 11 residues. TCRdb independently ran MiXCR on the RACE reads; one entry per CDR3 protein. The sample contains more than 300,000 distinct CDR3 sequences, 5.1% of which appear only once. The specimen was whole blood, collected in connection with sensitization to the hapten diphenylcyclopropenone (DPC). This chain connects TRBV29-1 to TRBJ1-2; no clear D gene. The TCR sequence derives from a woman aged 45 to 65 with alopecia areata. Some clones in this sample may be carry-over from other donors' samples. CDR3 protein: CSVEAYYGYTF. Here the CDR3 DNA reads TGCAGCGTTGAAGCTTACTATGGCTACACCTTC.